This TCR beta chain was captured in a study of technical replicates of blood from a handful of donors. TCRdb keeps only in-frame clones here, not all; method: immunoSEQ multiplex PCR. The sample lists approximately 88,000 clones, approximately 96% occurring once. Germline values: CDR1 MNHNS, CDR2 SASEGT. The CDR3 contains 14 residues. Trimming removed 0 bases at V and 5 bases at J, with 11 bases between. J is TRBJ2-7 and V is TRBV6-1; a weak D match, TRBD1 (5 bases). The receptor was derived from a human donor in good health. Sequencing used T cells isolated from PBMCs. Here the CDR3 reads CASSEARARDEQYF. In DNA form, the CDR3 reads TGTGCCAGCAGTGAAGCCAGGGCAAGGGACGAGCAGTACTTC.